These 2 T cell receptor beta chains were all obtained from the same sample, sequenced in a study of blood T cell repertoires in COVID-19. The assay was immunoSEQ multiplex PCR, and TCRdb's table has in-frame clones only and misses some. The top ten hold roughly 17% of the sample, which has 90,000 to 130,000 clones, approximately 79% seen once. The sample consisted of peripheral blood. The receptor set was obtained from an elderly woman with active or convalescent COVID-19.

This clone appeared once. The junction shows a germline mismatch at one end, possibly a read error. This chain uses TRBV3-1 (or the pseudogene TRBV3-2) with TRBJ2-5, with 7 bases matching TRBD2. The CDR3 has 13 amino acids. Germline V gene lookup returns CDR1 LGHDT and CDR2 YNNKEL (reference sequence). The CDR3 DNA reads TGTGCCAGCAGTCGGACTAGACAAGGGACCCAGTACTTC. As protein: CASSRTRQGTQYF.

The chain links TRBV18 to TRBJ1-1; D call uncertain. The CDR3 contains 13 residues. From germline, CDR1 is KGHSH and CDR2 LQKENI. V was pared by 5 bases and J by 4 bases, with 11 bases between. CDR3 bases: TGTGCCAGCTCAAGCGGCCCTTCCACTGAAGCTTTCTTT. It yields the protein CASSSGPSTEAFF.